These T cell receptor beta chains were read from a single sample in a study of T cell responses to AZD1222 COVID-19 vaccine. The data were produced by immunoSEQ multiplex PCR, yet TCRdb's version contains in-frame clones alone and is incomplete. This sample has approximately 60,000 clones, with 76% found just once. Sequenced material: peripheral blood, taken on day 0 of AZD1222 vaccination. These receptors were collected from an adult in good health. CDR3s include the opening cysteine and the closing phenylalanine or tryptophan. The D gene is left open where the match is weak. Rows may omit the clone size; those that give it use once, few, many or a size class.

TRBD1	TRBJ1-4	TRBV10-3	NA	TGTGCCATCAGTGAAGGACAGGAAAATGAAAAACTGTTTTTT	CAISEGQENEKLFF
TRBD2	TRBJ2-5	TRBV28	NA	TGTGCCAGCAGTAGGTCTAGCGGGGGAGAAGAGACCCAGTACTTC	CASSRSSGGEETQYF
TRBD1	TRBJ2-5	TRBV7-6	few	TGTGCCAGCAGCTTAGTAGGGACAGGAGAGGGGGAGACCCAGTACTTC	CASSLVGTGEGETQYF
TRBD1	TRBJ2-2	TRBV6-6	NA	TGTGCCAGCAGTTCAGACAGGGAAGGGACCGGGGAGCTGTTTTTT	CASSSDREGTGELFF
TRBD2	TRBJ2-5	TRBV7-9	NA	TGTGCCAGCAGCCCCCGGTGGGGCGGGGGTTTTCAAGAGACCCAGTACTTC	CASSPRWGGGFQETQYF
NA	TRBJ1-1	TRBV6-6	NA	TGTGCCAGCAGTCACCAAGGACAGCGGAACACTGAAGCTTTCTTT	CASSHQGQRNTEAFF
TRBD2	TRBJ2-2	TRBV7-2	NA	TGTGCCAGCAGCTCCCGATCCGGGACTAGCGTCCCCGGGGAGCTGTTTTTT	CASSSRSGTSVPGELFF
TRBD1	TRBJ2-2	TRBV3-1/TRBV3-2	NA	TGTGCCAGCAGCCCACGACAGGGTAACGGGGAGCTGTTTTTT	CASSPRQGNGELFF
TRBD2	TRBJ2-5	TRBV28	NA	TGTGCCAGCAGCCACACCAAGACTAGCGGGGGAGAGACCCAGTACTTC	CASSHTKTSGGETQYF
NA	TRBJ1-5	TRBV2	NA	TGTGCCAGCAGTGCTCTCCGGGACACTTATCAGCCCCAGCATTTT	CASSALRDTYQPQHF
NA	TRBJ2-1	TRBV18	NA	TGTGCCAGCTCACCAGGAAGTTCCAATGAGCAGTTCTTC	CASSPGSSNEQFF
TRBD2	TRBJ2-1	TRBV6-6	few	TGTGCCAGCAGTCCCCGGGACTACCTCGATGAGCAGTTCTTC	CASSPRDYLDEQFF
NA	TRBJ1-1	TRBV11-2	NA	TGTGCCAGCAGCTTATGGACAGCTGCCAGGGAAGCTTTCTTT	CASSLWTAAREAFF
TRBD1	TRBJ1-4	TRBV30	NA	TGTGCCTGGAGTGTACAAGGACAGGGGGCTGAAAAACTGTTTTTT	CAWSVQGQGAEKLFF
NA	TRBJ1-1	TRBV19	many	TGTGCCAGTAGTTTTCAGGGGAGCACTGAAGCTTTCTTT	CASSFQGSTEAFF
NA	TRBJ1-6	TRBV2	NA	TGTGCCTACCGGGGACGCTTAAATTCACCCCTCCACTTT	CAYRGRLNSPLHF
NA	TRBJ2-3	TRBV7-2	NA	TGTGCCAGCAGCTTAGCTCCGGGGGTCGATACGCAGTATTTT	CASSLAPGVDTQYF
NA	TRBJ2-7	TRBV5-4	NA	TGTGCCAGCAGCTTGGACGAAGCCTACGAGCAGTACTTC	CASSLDEAYEQYF
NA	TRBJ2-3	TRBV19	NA	TGTGCCAGTAGTATGGGAGCGGACCCTAGCACAGATACGCAGTATTTT	CASSMGADPSTDTQYF
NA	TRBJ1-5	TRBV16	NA	TGTGCCAGCAGCGGCCGGGACTTTAATCAGCCCCAGCATTTT	CASSGRDFNQPQHF
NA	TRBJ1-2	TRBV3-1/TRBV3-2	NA	TGTGCCAGCAGCCAAACCCCCCGTCATGGCTACACCTTC	CASSQTPRHGYTF
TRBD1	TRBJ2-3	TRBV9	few	TGTGCCAGCAGCAATTTCGGACAGGGCACAGATACGCAGTATTTT	CASSNFGQGTDTQYF
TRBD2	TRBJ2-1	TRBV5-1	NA	TGCGCCAGCAGCTGGAGCGGGGGGAATAACAATGAGCAGTTCTTC	CASSWSGGNNNEQFF
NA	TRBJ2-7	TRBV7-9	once	TGTGCCAGCAGCTTACAGGCTAACTACGAGCAGTACTTC	CASSLQANYEQYF
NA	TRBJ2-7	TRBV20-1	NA	TGCAGTGCTAGTGGTCGGTCAAACTACGAGCAGTACTTC	CSASGRSNYEQYF
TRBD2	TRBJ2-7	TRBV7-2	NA	TGTGCCAGCAGCCCGGGACTAGCGGGGTTCGAGCAGTACTTC	CASSPGLAGFEQYF
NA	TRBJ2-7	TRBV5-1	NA	TGCGCCAGCAGCTTGGACTGGGGATCCTACGAGCAGTACTTC	CASSLDWGSYEQYF
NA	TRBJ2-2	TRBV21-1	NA	TGTGCCAGCGGGGACAGGGGGCTGGGGACCGGGGAGCTGTTTTTT	CASGDRGLGTGELFF
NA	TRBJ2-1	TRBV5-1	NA	TGCGCCAGCAGCTTGGTTGTAGGCTACAATGAGCAGTTCTTC	CASSLVVGYNEQFF
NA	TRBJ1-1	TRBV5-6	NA	TGTGCCAGCAGCTCCCTGGGGGGAAACACTGAAGCTTTCTTT	CASSSLGGNTEAFF
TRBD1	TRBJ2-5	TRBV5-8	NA	TGTGCCAGCAGCTCCCGGACAGGGGGTCTGGAGACCCAGTACTTC	CASSSRTGGLETQYF
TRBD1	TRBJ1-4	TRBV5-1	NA	TGCGCCAGCAGCCCCACAGGGGGCGAGGTTGAAAAACTGTTTTTT	CASSPTGGEVEKLFF
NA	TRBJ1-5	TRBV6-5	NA	TGTGCCAGCAGCGGTACAGGGAGCCCCAGGGCCCAGCATTTT	CASSGTGSPRAQHF
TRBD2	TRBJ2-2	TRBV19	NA	TGTGCCAGTAGCCGCCGCGGACTAGCGATCTCCGGGGAGCTGTTTTTT	CASSRRGLAISGELFF
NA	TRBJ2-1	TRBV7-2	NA	TGTGCCAGCAGCGGATACAGGGTAAACAATGAGCAGTTCTTC	CASSGYRVNNEQFF
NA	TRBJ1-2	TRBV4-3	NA	TGCGCCAGCAGCCAAGGCGGCCAAATTCAGGACTATGGCTACACCTTC	CASSQGGQIQDYGYTF
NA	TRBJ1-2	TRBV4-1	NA	TGCGCCAGCAGCCAGAGGCAGGGTCCAAACTATGGCTACACCTTC	CASSQRQGPNYGYTF
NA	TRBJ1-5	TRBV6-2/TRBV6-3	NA	TGTGCCAGCAGTCTCGGGACAACAACTGTTAATCAGCCCCAGCATTTT	CASSLGTTTVNQPQHF
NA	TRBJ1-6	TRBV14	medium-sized	TGTGCCAGCAGCCAAATGGGTAGCTATAATTCACCCCTCCACTTT	CASSQMGSYNSPLHF
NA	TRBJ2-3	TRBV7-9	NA	TGTGCCAGCAGCTTAGGCACCAGCACAGATACGCAGTATTTT	CASSLGTSTDTQYF
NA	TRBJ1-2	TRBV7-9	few	TGTGCCAGCAGCTCTGTGGGGGGTAACTATGGCTACACCTTC	CASSSVGGNYGYTF
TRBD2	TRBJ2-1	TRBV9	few	TGTGCCAGCAGCGTAAGCGGGGGTTACAATGAGCAGTTCTTC	CASSVSGGYNEQFF
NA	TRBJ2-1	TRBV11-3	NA	TGTGCCAGCAGCCTTGACCTTACTAGGAATGAGCAGTTCTTC	CASSLDLTRNEQFF